Each of the 8 T cell receptor beta chains below was sequenced from the same sample in a study of T-cell reconstitution after alpha-beta-depleted transplantation in children. Unique molecular identifiers were used to barcode this TCRbeta library. TCRdb analysed the PCR reads with MiXCR anew, one entry per CDR3 protein. This sample has around 450,000 distinct CDR3 sequences, with 15% to 20% found just once. The sample consisted of PBMCs, mostly from graft donor cells, taken 360 days after TCRalphabeta/CD19-depleted stem cell transplant. Source of these receptors: a boy under three years old who had a stem cell transplant for Wiskott-Aldrich syndrome, so the T cells may come from the graft donor.

The chain combines TRBV6-2 or TRBV6-3 with TRBJ2-4; 8 bases align to TRBD2. CDR1 is MNHEY and CDR2 is SVGEGT in the germline V gene. V trimming: 2 bases; J trimming: 0 bases; junction bases outside the gene matches: 6. The CDR3 is 17 residues long. The CDR3 loop reads CASSYLSGGLAKNIQYF. The CDR3 DNA reads TGTGCCAGCAGTTACCTCAGCGGGGGTCTAGCCAAAAACATTCAGTACTTC.

The chain recombines TRBV3-1 with TRBJ1-5; 7 nucleotides line up with TRBD1. This CDR3 contains 16 residues. The V gene end was trimmed by 1 base and the J gene end by 5 bases; junction bases not matched to a gene: 8. Germline V gene lookup returns CDR1 LGHDT and CDR2 YNNKEL (reference sequence). The CDR3 DNA reads TGTGCCAGCAGCCAAGGTTCACCAGGGGGTTATCAGCCCCAGCATTTT. Its protein product is CASSQGSPGGYQPQHF.

Only a few counts were recorded for this clonotype. The J gene is TRBJ2-1, the V gene TRBV18, with 10 bases matching TRBD1. Germline values: CDR1 KGHSH, CDR2 LQKENI. V lost 5 bases to trimming and J lost 8 bases; unmatched junction nucleotides: 12. The CDR3 spans 16 residues. The CDR3, as DNA: TGTGCCAGCTCATCTCCCGGGACAGGGGTTATCCATGAGCAGTTCTTC. This translates into CASSSPGTGVIHEQFF.

This clonotype has ten or more counts. The chain is built from TRBV5-1 and TRBJ2-3, with D unresolved. Between the trimmed V and J ends, which lost 7 bases and 0 bases, there was a span of 12 bases. Germline lookup yields CDR1 SGHRS and CDR2 YFSETQ. CDR3 length equals 14 residues. In DNA form, the CDR3 reads TGCGCCAGCCGGATGCACTCTAGCACAGATACGCAGTATTTT. Translated: CASRMHSSTDTQYF.

This chain uses TRBV18 with TRBJ2-1; 7 nucleotides line up with TRBD2. V trimming: 5 bases; J trimming: 6 bases; junction bases outside the gene matches: 7. This CDR3 is 14 amino acids long. Germline V gene data show CDR1 as KGHSH and CDR2 as LQKENI. The CDR3 here is CASSTLTSSNEQFF. The DNA for the CDR3 is TGTGCCAGCTCAACTTTGACTAGCAGCAATGAGCAGTTCTTC.

This clonotype showed up just a few times. The chain couples TRBV5-6 to TRBJ2-1, with D possibly being TRBD1 (6 bases). V dropped 0 bases and J dropped 3 bases, with 16 bases sitting between them. The CDR3 is 17 residues long. Per the germline V gene, CDR1 is SGHDT and CDR2 is YYEEEE. The CDR3 loop is CASSLGAYRVLYNEQFF. For the CDR3, the DNA is TGTGCCAGCAGCTTGGGGGCGTACAGGGTCCTCTACAATGAGCAGTTCTTC.

V is TRBV29-1 and J is TRBJ2-2; D might be TRBD1 (6 bases). Germline CDR1 and CDR2: SQVTM and ANQGSEA. V lost 4 bases and J 0 bases, leaving 15 bases between the germline ends. The CDR3 totals 16 residues. The CDR3 reads CSVGNLQGSNTGELFF. CDR3 coding DNA: TGCAGCGTTGGTAACTTACAGGGCTCGAACACCGGGGAGCTGTTTTTT.

The chain is built from TRBV5-1 and TRBJ1-1, with D unclear. Germline CDR1 reads SGHRS; CDR2 reads YFSETQ. This CDR3 is 17 amino acids long. Trimming removed 4 bases at V and 1 base at J, with 20 bases between. CDR3 sequence (DNA): TGCGCCAGCAGCCCACACCAAAAACTCGACAAGAACACTGAAGCTTTCTTT. Amino acid sequence: CASSPHQKLDKNTEAFF.